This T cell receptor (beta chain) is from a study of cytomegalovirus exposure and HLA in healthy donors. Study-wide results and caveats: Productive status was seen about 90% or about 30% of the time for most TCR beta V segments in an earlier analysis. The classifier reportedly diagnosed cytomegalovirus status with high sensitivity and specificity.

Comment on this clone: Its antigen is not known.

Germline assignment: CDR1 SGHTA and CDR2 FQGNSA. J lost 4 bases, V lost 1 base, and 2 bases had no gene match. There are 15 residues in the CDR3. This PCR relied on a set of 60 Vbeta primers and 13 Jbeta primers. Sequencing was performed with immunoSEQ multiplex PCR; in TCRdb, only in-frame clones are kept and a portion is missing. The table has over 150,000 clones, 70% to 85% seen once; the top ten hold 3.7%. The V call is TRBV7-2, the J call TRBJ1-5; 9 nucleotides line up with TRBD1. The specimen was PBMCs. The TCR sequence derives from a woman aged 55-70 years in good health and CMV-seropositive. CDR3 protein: CASSLGTGANQPQHF. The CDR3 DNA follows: TGTGCCAGCAGCTTAGGGACAGGGGCAAATCAGCCCCAGCATTTT.